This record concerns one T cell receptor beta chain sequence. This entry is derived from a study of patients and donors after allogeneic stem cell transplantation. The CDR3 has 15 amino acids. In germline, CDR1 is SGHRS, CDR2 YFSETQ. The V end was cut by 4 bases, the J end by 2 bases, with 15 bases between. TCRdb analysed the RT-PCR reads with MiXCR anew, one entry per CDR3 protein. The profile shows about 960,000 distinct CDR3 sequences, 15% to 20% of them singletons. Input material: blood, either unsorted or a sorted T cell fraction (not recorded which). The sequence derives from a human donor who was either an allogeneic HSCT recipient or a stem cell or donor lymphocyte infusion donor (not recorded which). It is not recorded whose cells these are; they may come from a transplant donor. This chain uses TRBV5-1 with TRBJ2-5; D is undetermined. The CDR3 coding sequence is TGCGCCAGCAGCCCCACGGTGAGGCAGCAAGAGACCCAGTACTTC. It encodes CASSPTVRQQETQYF.